The source of this T cell receptor (beta chain) is a study of blood T cell repertoires in COVID-19. How the authors handled the data: Reference gene primer amplification yielded estimated nucleated cell counts. TCRdb's copy holds only in-frame clones and misses some; the assay was immunoSEQ multiplex PCR. Clonal size and the V and J genes are those of that table, whereas D and trimming came from the DNA. Among about 170,000 clones listed, about 88% were seen once. The germline V gene has CDR1 MNHEY and CDR2 SVGEGT. With V trimmed by 5 bases and J by 7 bases, 10 bases remained unmatched. This CDR3 spans 16 amino acids.

The chain recombines TRBV6-2 or TRBV6-3 with TRBJ2-1, with 11 bases matching TRBD2. This sequence originates from a woman aged 80 or over in a cohort sampled during active or convalescent COVID-19. Sequencing input: peripheral blood. The CDR3 protein is CASSIWTSGLVNEQFF. The CDR3 nucleotides read TGTGCCAGCAGTATCTGGACTAGCGGGTTGGTGAATGAGCAGTTCTTC.